Included here is one T cell receptor (beta chain) sequence, with context. Its antigen is not identified. This specimen comes from a study of cytomegalovirus exposure and HLA in healthy donors. Study-wide results and limits: Later on, an analysis found that several of the most significant clusters appeared to be linked to common viral pathogens, which included parvovirus B19. In all likelihood, a cluster of highly shared sequence variants was a sequencing artifact. The study flagged some 170 TCR beta chains as cytomegalovirus-associated.

In nominal health when sampled, donors likely had unrecorded immune exposures nonetheless. The PCR used 60 Vbeta and 13 Jbeta primers. This table comes from immunoSEQ multiplex PCR, and its TCRdb copy is limited to in-frame clones, with some not included. This sample has under 200,000 clones, with around 76% found just once. The sequence derives from a girl under 18 in good health and CMV-seropositive. The sequenced sample consisted of PBMCs.

CDR3 in amino acids: CASSEASQGFSNEKLFF. The DNA of the CDR3 is TGTGCCAGCAGTGAAGCCTCGCAGGGATTTTCTAATGAAAAACTGTTTTTT. The chain is built from TRBV2 and TRBJ1-4; maybe TRBD1 (5 bases). This CDR3 is built from 17 residues. Trimming took 0 bases from V and 3 from J, leaving 14 bases between them. From germline, CDR1 is SNHLY and CDR2 FYNNEI.